Each of the 5 T cell receptor beta chains below was sequenced from the same sample in a study of shared clonotypes between healthy human individuals. Sequencing used immunoSEQ multiplex PCR; TCRdb keeps in-frame clones, though not all of them. This sample has around 1.6 million clones, with around 98% found just once. What was sequenced was naive CD4+ T cells sorted from blood. The subset denotes: CD45RA+ positively selected. These receptors all stem from a man aged 25-40 years in good health.

V gene TRBV9 combines with J gene TRBJ1-3; D gene uncertain. Germline V gives CDR1 SGDLS, CDR2 YYNGEE. Trimming removed 7 bases from V and 4 bases from J, with 12 bases in between. The CDR3 has 13 amino acids. This CDR3 is CASGRGAGNTIYF. The CDR3 bases are TGTGCCAGCGGCCGGGGAGCGGGAAACACCATATATTTT.

V is TRBV11-2 and J is TRBJ1-1, with D perhaps TRBD1 (6 bases). CDR1 and CDR2 from the germline V gene are SGHAT and FQNNGV. The CDR3 is made up of 14 amino acids. V was pared by 4 bases and J by 6 bases, with 15 bases between. CDR3 amino acids: CASSSVTGRAEAFF. CDR3 DNA: TGTGCCAGCAGCTCCGTGACAGGTCGAGCTGAAGCTTTCTTT.

The genes are TRBV13 and TRBJ2-7; TRBD2 matches at 7 bases. V was clipped by 2 bases and J by 2 bases; unmatched bases: 3. Germline CDR1 PRHDT, CDR2 FYEKMQ (reference sequence). This CDR3 is built from 14 residues. The CDR3 loop is CASSLKSGAYEQYF. In DNA form, the CDR3 reads TGTGCCAGCAGCTTAAAGAGCGGGGCCTACGAGCAGTACTTC.

The chain uses TRBV4-1 and TRBJ2-2; D is possibly TRBD1 or TRBD2 (5 bases each). Trimming removed 1 base from V and 1 base from J, with 10 bases in between. CDR1 and CDR2 from the germline V gene are MGHRA and YSYEKL. This CDR3 region has 16 residues. CDR3 region: CASSQVRGRNTGELFF. The CDR3 DNA reads TGCGCCAGCAGCCAAGTGAGGGGACGGAACACCGGGGAGCTGTTTTTT.

The chain recombines TRBV5-1 with TRBJ2-3, with 7 bases fitting TRBD1. The J segment lost 4 bases and the V segment lost 4 bases, leaving 6 bases of the junction unmatched. This CDR3 region has 14 residues. Germline assignment: CDR1 SGHRS and CDR2 YFSETQ. The CDR3 DNA is TGCGCCAGCAGCGAGACAGGGACCGCAGATACGCAGTATTTT. The encoded protein is CASSETGTADTQYF.